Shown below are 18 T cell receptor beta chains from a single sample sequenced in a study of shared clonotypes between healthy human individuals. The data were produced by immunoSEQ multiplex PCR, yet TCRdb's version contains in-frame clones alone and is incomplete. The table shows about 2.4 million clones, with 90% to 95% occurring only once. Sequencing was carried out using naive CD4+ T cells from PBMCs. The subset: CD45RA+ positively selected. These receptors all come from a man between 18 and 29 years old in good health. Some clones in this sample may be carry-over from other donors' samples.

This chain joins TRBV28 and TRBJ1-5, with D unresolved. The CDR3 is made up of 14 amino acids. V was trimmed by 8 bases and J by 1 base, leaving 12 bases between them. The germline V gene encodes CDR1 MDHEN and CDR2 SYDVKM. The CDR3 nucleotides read TGTGCCAGCGTTCGTCGAGTGAGCAATCAGCCCCAGCATTTT. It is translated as CASVRRVSNQPQHF.

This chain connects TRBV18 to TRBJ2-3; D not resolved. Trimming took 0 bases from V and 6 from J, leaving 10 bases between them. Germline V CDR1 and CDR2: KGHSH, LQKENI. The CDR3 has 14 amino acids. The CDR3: CASSPPQTPDTQYF. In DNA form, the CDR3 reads TGTGCCAGCTCACCACCACAGACGCCGGATACGCAGTATTTT.

CDR3 in amino acids: CAVSGRVFGEQFF. The DNA for the CDR3 is TGTGCCGTCTCCGGGAGGGTATTCGGTGAGCAGTTCTTC. The chain uses TRBV2 and TRBJ2-1, with TRBD2 identical over 8 bases. Per the germline V gene, CDR1 is SNHLY and CDR2 is FYNNEI. The V and J ends lost 11 bases and 9 bases, in that order; junction bases with no gene match: 12. The CDR3 contains 13 residues.

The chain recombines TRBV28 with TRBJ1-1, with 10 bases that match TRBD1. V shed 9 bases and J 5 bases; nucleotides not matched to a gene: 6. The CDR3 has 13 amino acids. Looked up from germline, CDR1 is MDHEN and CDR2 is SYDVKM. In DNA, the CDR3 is TGTGCCAGTCGACAGGGGGCTGTAACTGAAGCTTTCTTT. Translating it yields CASRQGAVTEAFF.

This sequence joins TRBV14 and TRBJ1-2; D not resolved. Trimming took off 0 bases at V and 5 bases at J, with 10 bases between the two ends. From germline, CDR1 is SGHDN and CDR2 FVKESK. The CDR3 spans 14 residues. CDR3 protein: CASSQDGSSYGYTF. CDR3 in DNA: TGTGCCAGCAGCCAAGACGGAAGTTCTTATGGCTACACCTTC.

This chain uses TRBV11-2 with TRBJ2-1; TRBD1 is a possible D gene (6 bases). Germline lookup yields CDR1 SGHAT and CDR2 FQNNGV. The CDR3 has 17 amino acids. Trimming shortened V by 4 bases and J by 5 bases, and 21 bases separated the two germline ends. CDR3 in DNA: TGTGCCAGCAGCTCTATGGGGGCCGGCGCGCCTAACAATGAGCAGTTCTTC. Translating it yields CASSSMGAGAPNNEQFF.

As DNA, the CDR3 is TGTGCCAGCAGCTTTTCCAGGGGGCTAGAAAAACTGTTTTTT. Translation: CASSFSRGLEKLFF. The chain is built from TRBV7-2 and TRBJ1-4, with 8 bases that match TRBD1. CDR1 and CDR2 (germline): SGHTA, FQGNSA. This CDR3 has 14 amino acids. V was pared by 3 bases and J by 8 bases, with 5 bases of the junction left unmatched.

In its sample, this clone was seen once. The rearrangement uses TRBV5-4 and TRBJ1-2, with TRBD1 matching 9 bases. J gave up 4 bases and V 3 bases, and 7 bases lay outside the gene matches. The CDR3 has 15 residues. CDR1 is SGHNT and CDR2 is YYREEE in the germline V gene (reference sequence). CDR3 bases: TGTGCCAGCAGCTCGCCGGGACAGGGTACCTATGGCTACACCTTC. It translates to CASSSPGQGTYGYTF.

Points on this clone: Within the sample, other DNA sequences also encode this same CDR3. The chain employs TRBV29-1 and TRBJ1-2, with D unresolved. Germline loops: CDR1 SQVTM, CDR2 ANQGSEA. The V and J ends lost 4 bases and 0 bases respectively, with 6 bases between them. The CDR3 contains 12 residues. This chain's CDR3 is CSVGSPNYGYTF. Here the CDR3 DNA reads TGCAGCGTTGGTAGCCCTAACTATGGCTACACCTTC.

The CDR3 DNA is TGTGCCAGCAGTCCCCAGGGACATTTTCAAGAGACCCAGTACTTC. This encodes CASSPQGHFQETQYF. The rearrangement uses TRBV27 and TRBJ2-5, with D possibly TRBD1 on 6 matching bases. V dropped 5 bases and J dropped 2 bases, with 15 bases sitting between them. The CDR3 length is 15 residues. Germline V CDR1 and CDR2: MNHEY, SMNVEV (reference sequence).

The CDR3 DNA is TGTGCCAGCAGCACTAGCGGGAGATCGAAAGAGCAGTACTTC. Amino acids: CASSTSGRSKEQYF. V and J are TRBV6-5 and TRBJ2-7, with 11 bases lining up with TRBD2. Per germline, CDR1 MNHEY and CDR2 SVGAGI. The CDR3 length is 14 residues. V lost 6 bases, J lost 7 bases, and 8 bases stayed unmatched.

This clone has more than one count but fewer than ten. The CDR3, as DNA: TGTGCCAGCTCACCCGCCTTTGCGACAGCTAACTATGGCTACACCTTC. As protein: CASSPAFATANYGYTF. The rearrangement uses TRBV18 and TRBJ1-2; D may be TRBD1 (5 bases). With 3 bases removed from V and 0 bases from J, the gap between germline ends came to 14 bases. This CDR3 is 16 amino acids long. Germline-derived CDR1 and CDR2 are KGHSH and LQKENI.

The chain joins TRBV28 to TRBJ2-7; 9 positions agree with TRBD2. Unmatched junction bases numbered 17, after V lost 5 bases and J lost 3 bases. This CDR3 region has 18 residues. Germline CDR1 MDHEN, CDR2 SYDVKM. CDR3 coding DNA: TGTGCCAGCAGTCCCGGTCCTACGGTGCTAGCGGGAATCTACGAGCAGTACTTC. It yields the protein CASSPGPTVLAGIYEQYF.

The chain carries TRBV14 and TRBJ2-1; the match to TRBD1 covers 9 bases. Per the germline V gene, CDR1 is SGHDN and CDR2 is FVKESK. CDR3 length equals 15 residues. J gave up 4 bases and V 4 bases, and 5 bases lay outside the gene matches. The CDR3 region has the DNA TGTGCCAGCAGCCGGGGGACAGGGATTTACAATGAGCAGTTCTTC. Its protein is CASSRGTGIYNEQFF.

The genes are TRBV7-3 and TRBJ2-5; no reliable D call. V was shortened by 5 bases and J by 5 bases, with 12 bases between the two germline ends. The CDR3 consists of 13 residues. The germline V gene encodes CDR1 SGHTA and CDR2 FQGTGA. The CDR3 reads CASSPGPDETQYF. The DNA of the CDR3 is TGTGCCAGCAGCCCCGGTCCGGATGAGACCCAGTACTTC.

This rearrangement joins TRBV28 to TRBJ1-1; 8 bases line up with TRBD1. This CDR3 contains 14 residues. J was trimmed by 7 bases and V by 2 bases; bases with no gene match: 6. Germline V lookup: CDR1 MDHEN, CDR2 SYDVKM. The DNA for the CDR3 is TGTGCCAGCAGTTTAACTCAGGGGGCTGGTGAAGCTTTCTTT. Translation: CASSLTQGAGEAFF.

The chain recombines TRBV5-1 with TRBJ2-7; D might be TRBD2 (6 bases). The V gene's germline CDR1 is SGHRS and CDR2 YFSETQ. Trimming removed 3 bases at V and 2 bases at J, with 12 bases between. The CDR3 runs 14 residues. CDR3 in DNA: TGCGCCAGCAGCTCGGGAGTTACCACCTACGAGCAGTACTTC. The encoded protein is CASSSGVTTYEQYF.

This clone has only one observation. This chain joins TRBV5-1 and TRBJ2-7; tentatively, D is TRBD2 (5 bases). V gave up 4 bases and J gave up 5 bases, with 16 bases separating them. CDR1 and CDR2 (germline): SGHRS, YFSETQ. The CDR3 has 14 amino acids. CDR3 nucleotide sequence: TGCGCCAGCAGCCCGGAGGCAGGTTTCCACGAGCAGTACTTC. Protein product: CASSPEAGFHEQYF.